The T cell receptor beta chain under discussion was sequenced for a study of blood T cells in healthy people across ages. Overall study results and limits: In long-lived donors, naive CD4+ cell counts and diversity exceeded those of aged donors.

This CDR3 has 21 residues. CDR1 is LGHDT and CDR2 is YNNKEL in the germline V gene (reference sequence). J lost 2 bases, V lost 3 bases, and 23 bases had no gene match. This clonotype was found a few times. Its target is not known. With a J-beta primer mix and a sample-barcoded 5' primer, a second PCR ran about 7 to 11 cycles. TCRdb analysed the 5' RACE reads with MiXCR anew, one entry per CDR3 protein. The sample consists of more than 900,000 distinct CDR3 sequences, roughly 24% of them appearing once. These data were likewise used in another study, on T cells of mothers and their children.

Source material: blood. The chain carries TRBV3-1 and TRBJ2-5; 8 nucleotides agree with TRBD2. This TCR was sampled from a girl aged 2-10 years in good health. CDR3 amino acids: CASSHPMRTARASGQQETQYF. In nucleotides, the CDR3 is TGTGCCAGCAGCCACCCAATGAGGACCGCTCGAGCTAGCGGGCAACAAGAGACCCAGTACTTC.